This T cell receptor beta chain was sequenced in a study of cytomegalovirus exposure and HLA in healthy donors. Across the study: An earlier analysis found roughly 110 million unique TCR beta sequences from around 180 million T cells. In an early release, HLA-typed donors contributed some 88 million unique TCR sequences.

About this clone itself: What it recognizes is unknown.

CDR1 and CDR2 from the germline V gene are LNHDA and SQIVND (reference sequence). This CDR3 has 13 amino acids. V was cut by 4 bases and J by 6 bases, with 12 bases left in between. Use of 60 Vbeta and 13 Jbeta primers characterized the PCR. The assay was immunoSEQ multiplex PCR, and TCRdb's table has in-frame clones only and misses some. The table includes some 120,000 clones, approximately 80% detected once. Findings and limits, study-wide: Reported performance of the classifier showed diagnosis of cytomegalovirus status with high specificity and sensitivity. Most TCR sequences showed up rarely, but some public TCRs showed up in many donors.

The TCR sequence derives from a human donor in good health. Material: PBMCs. The V call is TRBV19, the J call TRBJ1-1; D unclear. The CDR3 spells CASSSDPAAEAFF. The DNA for the CDR3 is TGTGCCAGTAGTAGTGACCCCGCGGCTGAAGCTTTCTTT.